The clone carrying this T cell receptor (beta chain) has just a few counts. The germline V gene has CDR1 SGHKS and CDR2 YYEKEE (reference sequence). The CDR3 runs 18 residues. V gave up 1 base and J gave up 3 bases; unmatched junction bases: 14. The sample originates from a study of T cells after yellow fever vaccination. For TCR, cDNA came from 5'RACE template switching, which added a universal primer site and UMIs. TCRdb redid the calling of the 5' RACE reads with MiXCR, one entry per CDR3 protein. This table has more than 90,000 distinct CDR3 sequences, roughly 8.4% appearing once. The chain is built from TRBV5-5 and TRBJ2-7; the match to TRBD1 covers 9 bases. The sample in question was CD8+ T cells sorted from PBMCs, obtained 45 days after the yellow fever booster vaccination. The clonotype comes from a man aged 30-40 years who received the YFV17D yellow fever vaccine. As DNA, the CDR3 is TGTGCCAGCAGCTTGAGGCCGTGGAGGGGACAGGGTGTCTACGAGCAGTACTTC. Amino acids: CASSLRPWRGQGVYEQYF.